This TCR beta chain originates from a study of T cell repertoires in cytomegalovirus infection. TCRdb reprocessed the reads with MiXCR, giving one entry per CDR3 protein. Of some 230,000 distinct CDR3 sequences in the sample, approximately 22% were seen once. This clonotype was picked up many times. Germline V gene lookup returns CDR1 MDHEN and CDR2 SYDVKM. J gave up 3 bases and V 7 bases, and 11 bases lay outside the gene matches. This CDR3 contains 15 residues. The clonotype was recovered from a human donor in good health (CMV status not recorded). Some clones in this sample may be carry-over from other donors' samples. The rearrangement uses TRBV28 and TRBJ1-1, with 7 bases identical to TRBD1. Material for sequencing was CD8+ T cells from PBMCs. The CDR3 region is CASIRGTVLDTEAFF. Here the CDR3 DNA reads TGTGCCAGCATCAGGGGGACGGTTTTGGACACTGAAGCTTTCTTT.